This TCR beta chain was found in a study of cytomegalovirus exposure and HLA in healthy donors listed by TCRdb under 2017. About the investigation overall: According to an earlier analysis of a few hundred of the donors, about 180 million T cells yielded roughly 100 million unique TCR beta sequences and 276 Gb of sequence data. An early release covering roughly 640 HLA-typed donors comprised about 320 gigabases of sequencing data and 85 million to 100 million unique TCR sequences. Among the approximately 400 genotyped donors, approximately 81% belonged to the genetic ancestry cluster associated with self-reported Caucasian donors. The aim of the study was to test whether cataloging public T cell receptors could identify signatures of past pathogen exposure. The study used immunosequencing to profile the T cell repertoires of some 600 subjects and linked those repertoires to cytomegalovirus serostatus. Along with the approximately 670-subject first cohort, a separate validation cohort of approximately 110 different subjects was used. To predict cytomegalovirus infection status, the study combined high-throughput TCR immunosequencing, statistical association of individual TCRs with disease status, and machine learning. To study patterns of TCR occurrence, a later analysis re-analyzed previously published TCR beta repertoires from several hundred donors and added high-resolution HLA genotyping. Rather than drawing on any new phenotypic data, the later analysis identified candidate immune exposures from TCR beta sequences and the way those sequences occurred across donors. To decide whether each TCR beta V gene segment behaved as functional or pseudogenic, an earlier analysis of nearly 600 of the donors relied on high-throughput TCR beta sequencing. Donor age, sex, ethnicity and CMV serostatus were collected together with the repertoire data. A later genetic analysis used genome-wide SNP genotypes for about three fifths of the roughly 700 donors, treating that subset as a discovery cohort. All discovery cohort repertoires had been generated on a single sequencing platform. HLA typing covered class I and class II loci at four-digit resolution. Typing coverage differed by locus: A, B, C, DRB1 and DQB1 were typed in roughly 629-630 donors, DQA1 in about 550, DPA1 in some 600, and DPB1 in approximately 450. Roughly 5 DR-DQ haplotypes were handled as single units for association and clustering because linkage in the cohort was strong. Among 300 to 450 genotyped donors of the cohort, an average of about 240,000 unique TCR beta nucleotide sequences were sequenced per donor, 15% to 20% of them non-productive.

V gives up 2 bases and J gives up 7 bases, and the segment between their germline ends measures 9 bases. The CDR3, cysteine through phenylalanine, is 14 amino acids long. The read is trimmed to its CDR3 DNA, 42 bases read in frame from base 1. CDR1 and CDR2 were assigned from the germline V gene as ENHRY and SYGVKD. Library preparation employed the immunoSEQ multiplex PCR assay. The multiplex PCR relied on a mix of 60 forward primers for TCR Vbeta segments and 13 reverse primers for TCR Jbeta segments. The CDR3 region of rearranged TCR beta genes was amplified from genomic DNA by a multiplex PCR assay. On the Illumina HiSeq System, the amplified TCR beta libraries were sequenced as 87-base-pair reads. In the source study's methods: Across the 500 to 750 repertoires, a later analysis counted 80 million or so unique TCR beta chains, some 11 million of which were shared by at least two donors. Raw reads were error-corrected and collapsed into unique sequences by a nearest-neighbor algorithm in which closely related sequences were merged to remove PCR and sequencing errors. V, D and J gene segments were assigned by aligning CDR3 sequences to IMGT reference sequences. For a sequence to be retained, at least a six-nucleotide match to both a V gene segment and a J gene segment was required. Rearrangements were called productive when the CDR3 lacked stop codons and stayed in frame with V and J; all others were non-productive. CDR3 was defined by IMGT convention, running from the second conserved V-encoded cysteine to the conserved J-encoded phenylalanine. In an earlier analysis of approximately 500 of the donors, sequences lacking an unambiguous match to a single V gene segment were excluded. An earlier analysis of under 750 of the donors called V segments functional above 56.7% productive rearrangements and segregating when the between-donor standard deviation exceeded 5%. A statistical classification framework was built to diagnose cytomegalovirus status from the catalog of TCR beta chain sequences. V and J gene assignment, in a later analysis, came from comparing TCR nucleotide sequences with IMGT/GENE-DB human TR gene sequences. A later analysis assigned CDR3 sequences and most-parsimonious VDJ recombination scenarios with the TCRdist pipeline. In a later analysis, each TCR beta chain was defined by its CDR3 amino acid sequence together with its V-gene family, and reads lacking a unique V-gene family were excluded. As a way to deal with suspected cross-contamination and a sequencing artifact, a later analysis dropped roughly 600 nucleotide sequences that were highly shared and had low generation probability. For each public chain, a later analysis derived a clonal expansion index from normalized ranks of inferred template counts within each repertoire. A later analysis computed generation probabilities with a VDJ recombination model fitted to out-of-frame rearrangements, and checked the results against IGoR. Hypergeometric tests were used in a later analysis to score TCR-TCR, TCR-HLA and TCR-CMV co-occurrence, with a repertoire-size bias correction applied to the TCR pairs. In a later analysis, false discovery rates were estimated by permuting HLA or CMV assignments 20 times. In a later analysis, co-occurring TCRs were grouped with DBSCAN, and TCRdist sequence similarity was added when clustering was performed within HLA-allele-positive subsets. Repertoires with fewer than 30,000 or more than 120,000 public chains were left out of co-occurrence clustering, as were several repertoires with anomalous nucleotide sharing. In TCRdb, the immuneACCESS table is reduced to in-frame sequences with V and J assigned. These tables do not hold every clone; where another copy was compared, an unresolved V gene accounts for under half, and the others remain unexplained. That table gives V, J and clone size, and the DNA gave D and trimming. Within this sample are under 120,000 clones, with about 59% of them counted one time only. The top ten hold 3% to 4.5% of the sample.

Concerning this clone: What this receptor recognizes is not known. No base quality information exists; no much larger clone differs at one position.

Results the study describes overall, beyond this receptor: A later genetic analysis reported fewer N-insertions in productive TCRs among donors in an Asian-associated ancestry cluster than the roughly 700-donor mean. A cluster of highly shared sequence variants was judged likely to represent a technical artifact of the sequencing pipeline. The earlier analysis of approximately 540 of the donors excluded seventeen rarely observed V segments, including chromosome 9 orphons, because counts were too low. When HLA alleles, especially DR and DQ, strongly co-occurred, TCR associations were difficult to assign to individual alleles. A further reported finding was that TCR beta sequences accurately predicted the HLA-A and HLA-B alleles for most subjects in the first cohort. Presence/absence analyses assumed roughly uniform sequencing depth across donors, an assumption that may not hold. In a later analysis, several top co-occurrence clusters were reported to appear linked to parvovirus B19, influenza, CMV and Epstein-Barr virus. Immune exposure information for the cohort was limited to CMV serostatus. Only TCR beta chains were sequenced in this cohort, and the absence of alpha or paired-chain data limited detectable features. In vitro tests confirmed that a few of the cytomegalovirus-associated TCR beta chains recognize cytomegalovirus antigens. Correlated functional status among segregating V segments might reflect linkage disequilibrium, but an unknown experimental factor could not be ruled out. Most TCR sequences were observed very rarely across donors, whereas some public TCRs were present in many individuals. Some IMGT-functional V segments, including TRBV6-2 and TRBV6-3, could not be distinguished by the 87-base-pair reads and were therefore excluded. A later analysis associated 15,000 to 20,000 TCR beta sequences with specific HLA alleles at a false discovery rate of 0.05. A later analysis found that most CMV-associated TCR beta chains appeared HLA-restricted, with HLA associations seemingly driven largely by CMV exposure. In a later analysis, HLA-associated TCR beta chains were found to be more clonally expanded and to have lower generation probabilities than equally common non-associated chains. In the study, approximately 160 TCR beta chains were listed as associated with cytomegalovirus. An earlier analysis of approximately 500 of the donors showed that most TCR beta V segments appeared in productive rearrangements either about 87% or about 30% of the time, which broadly matched IMGT annotations. The authors suggested that the approach could potentially be generalized to other disease states and immunological phenotypes. V-gene and J-gene trimming of TCR beta chains was associated with a missense DCLRE1C variant in a later genetic analysis, and the association was replicated in an independent cohort. Because HLA typing was unavailable for some donors at each locus, only the typed subset was used in association tests. The classifier was reported to diagnose cytomegalovirus status with high specificity and sensitivity in both the original and validation cohorts. In a later analysis, TCR association rates were found to vary across HLA loci, with the most associated TCRs seen for DRB1 alleles and the fewest for HLA-C alleles.

The cohort was made up of about 670 healthy bone marrow donors. At the time of sampling, every cohort member was nominally healthy, though immune exposures that went unrecorded were likely present. The donor tested CMV seropositive and was one of the 289 seropositive cohort members. Every donor gave a peripheral blood sample, and the peripheral blood mononuclear cells from that sample were used for TCR beta sequencing. The Qiagen DNeasy Blood Extraction Kit was used to extract genomic DNA from the blood cell samples. The material sequenced was PBMCs. The V and J segments used are TRBV10-3 and TRBJ1-6; 5 matching bases give a weak D call of TRBD1. The clonotype was recovered from a young man in good health and CMV-seropositive. The nucleotide sequence is TGTGCCATCAGTGAGACGGCAGGGAATTCACCCCTCCACTTT. The translation is CAISETAGNSPLHF.